The following is a T cell receptor beta chain sequence with its context. This clone appeared once. The specificity of this receptor is unknown. Qualities for individual bases were not recorded, and no much larger clone is one base off. Sequences SGHVS (CDR1) and FNYEAQ (CDR2) are obtained from the germline V gene. The junction carries 13 bases between V and J, which are trimmed by 3 bases and 13 bases respectively. Its CDR3 holds 12 amino acids, cysteine through phenylalanine. CDR3 DNA is the only sequence kept; it has 36 bases, read in frame from the first base. The trial excluded patients who had a history of autoimmune disease or who were on systemic immunosuppression. Peripheral blood for TCR sequencing was collected from all dose cohorts at baseline, on cycle 4 day 1, and on cycle 7 day 1. Samples were obtained from an open-label, multicenter, first-in-human phase I dose-escalation trial of ivuxolimab. Adults with locally advanced or metastatic head and neck squamous cell, hepatocellular, melanoma or renal cell carcinoma were enrolled in the trial. Before TCR sequencing, CD4+ and CD8+ T cells were separately sorted from peripheral blood.

This sample stems from a study of OX40 agonist ivuxolimab in advanced cancers. A note on the overall study: Ivuxolimab was a fully human IgG2 agonistic monoclonal antibody targeting the costimulatory receptor OX40 (CD134). Intravenous ivuxolimab was administered to patients every 2 weeks at six dose levels: 0.01, 0.1, 0.3, 1.5, 3 and 10 mg/kg. Of the roughly 52 dose-escalation patients, hepatocellular carcinoma was present in about 20, melanoma in roughly 15, renal cell carcinoma in 9 and head and neck cancer in 9. A male proportion of approximately 83% and a mean age of about 60 years, ranging from 23 to 79, were recorded for the dose-escalation cohort. Prior anti-PD-1, anti-PD-L1 or anti-CTLA-4 therapy was permitted, and checkpoint inhibitors had been received by around 40% of dose-escalation patients. Partial responses occurred in three dose-escalation patients, of whom one had hepatocellular carcinoma and two had cutaneous melanoma. The point of sequencing TCRbeta in the periphery was to test whether ivuxolimab changed TCR sequence diversity and drove clonal T-cell expansion. The monotherapy dose-escalation portion (N = 52 patients) of the phase I ivuxolimab trial is reported in the paper.

To sequence the TCRbeta CDR3 region, genomic DNA was isolated from the sorted cells. TCRbeta CDR3 regions were sequenced using the immunoSEQ Assay. TCRdb obtained this table from immuneACCESS and retained in-frame rearrangements with V and J assigned. These tables miss some clones; where compared with another copy, unresolved V genes account for less than half of the shortfall, and the remainder is unexplained. Present in this sample are approximately 80,000 clones, roughly 94% of which were seen just once. The ten largest clones take up around 10% of the sample. Paper-wide results and their limitations: In the 0.1-3.0 mg/kg groups, partial responders were among the patients with the lowest normalized peripheral clonal expansion, particularly in CD8+ T cells. After ivuxolimab, CD8+ T cells had more expanded clones than CD4+ T cells on average. The antigen specificity of the peripheral T cells that underwent clonal expansion was not determined. Low levels of normalized T-cell clonal expansion were also seen in some nonresponding patients. At doses of 0.1 to 3.0 mg/kg, clonal expansion of both CD4+ and CD8+ T cells in blood was seen between baseline and week 6.

Sequenced material: CD4+ or CD8+ T cells sorted from blood, taken in a trial of the OX40 agonist ivuxolimab. This clonotype was obtained from an adult with an advanced solid tumor such as melanoma, head and neck, liver or kidney cancer. Recombination joined TRBV7-6 with TRBJ2-1; tentative D gene TRBD1, with 7 bases matching. The CDR3 region has the sequence CASSFGGTEQFF. The DNA is TGTGCCAGCAGCTTCGGCGGGACAGAACAGTTCTTC.